These 17 T cell receptor beta chains were all obtained from the same sample, sequenced in a study of breast tumors, draining lymph nodes, adjacent tissues. TCRdb re-called the multiplex PCR reads through MiXCR, storing one row per CDR3 protein. The sample has roughly 130,000 distinct CDR3 sequences; about 30% are singletons. The lymph nodes were axillary draining lymph nodes from breast cancer patients. The sequencing input was axillary lymph node tissue. The receptors shown here come from a female donor with breast cancer. Some clones in this sample may be carry-over from other donors' samples.

This clonotype was picked up many times. The V call is TRBV3-1, the J call TRBJ2-5; the D call may be TRBD1 or TRBD2 (5 bases each). Germline V CDR1 and CDR2: LGHDT, YNNKEL (reference sequence). This CDR3 contains 20 residues. Deletions cut 1 base from V and 2 bases from J, with 26 bases between. This CDR3 is CASSQAPPGPYYAVQETQYF. The CDR3 bases are TGTGCCAGCAGCCAAGCTCCCCCGGGGCCTTATTACGCCGTGCAAGAGACCCAGTACTTC.

Concerning this clonotype itself: A much larger clone differs from this one at a single base, so this may be a read error. The chain links TRBV20-1 to TRBJ2-5; 9 nucleotides match TRBD2. CDR1 and CDR2 (germline): DFQATT, SNEGSKA (reference sequence). The CDR3 is made up of 15 amino acids. The ends lost 6 bases at V and 6 bases at J; junction bases unmatched: 14. The CDR3 bases are TGCAGTGCCCTCGGGCGGAGCGGGGGGACCAAGACCCAGTACTTC. Translated: CSALGRSGGTKTQYF.

The chain combines TRBV24-1 with TRBJ1-5; 8 bases agree with TRBD1. CDR1 KGHDR and CDR2 SFDVKD come from the germline V gene. This CDR3 region has 15 residues. The CDR3: CARARQGYSNQPQHF. The CDR3 nucleotides read TGTGCTAGAGCGCGACAGGGGTATAGCAATCAGCCCCAGCATTTT.

This clonotype was detected a few times. This chain connects TRBV6-5 to TRBJ2-7, with 12 bases that match TRBD2. This CDR3 spans 17 amino acids. Germline V gene data show CDR1 as MNHEY and CDR2 as SVGAGI. CDR3 protein: CASSHSSGGAGSYEQYV. The CDR3, as DNA: TGTGCCAGCAGTCACTCTAGCGGGGGGGCGGGATCCTACGAGCAGTACGTC.

This clonotype was seen many times. The chain combines TRBV25-1 with TRBJ2-1, with no clear D. CDR3 length: 16 residues. The V end was cut by 1 base, the J end by 4 bases, with 14 bases between. Looked up from germline, CDR1 is MGHDK and CDR2 is SYGVNS. The CDR3 region has the DNA TGTGCCAGCAGTGAATCTGGGCATTTGGGGTACAATGAGCAGTTCTTC. Protein product: CASSESGHLGYNEQFF.

The table lists this clonotype with a count of one. The chain combines TRBV6-1 with TRBJ2-3; D uncertain. The V end was cut by 5 bases, the J end by 0 bases, with 9 bases between. The germline CDR1 and CDR2 sequences are MNHNS and SASEGT. CDR3 length: 14 amino acids. CDR3 coding DNA: TGTGCCAGCAGTCCGCCTACTAGCACAGATACGCAGTATTTT. Its protein is CASSPPTSTDTQYF.

This clonotype came up many times. The chain employs TRBV6-1 and TRBJ2-7; D tentatively reads TRBD1 or TRBD2 (8 bases each). Germline values: CDR1 MNHNS, CDR2 SASEGT. The V end lost 2 bases, the J end lost 0 bases, and 20 bases lay between the germline ends. This CDR3 region has 18 residues. CDR3 coding DNA: TGTGCCAGCAGTGAAAGGTTAGCGGGACAGGCAAGCTCCTACGAGCAGTACGTC. This codes for CASSERLAGQASSYEQYV.

This clonotype was detected a few times. A much larger clone lies a single base off, so this may be a read error. CDR3 protein: CSAGGTGGFPNEQFF. CDR3 in DNA: TGCAGTGCCGGGGGAACGGGGGGCTTTCCCAATGAGCAGTTCTTC. The rearrangement joins TRBV20-1 to TRBJ2-1; tentative D call: TRBD2 (7 bases). Germline CDR1 DFQATT, CDR2 SNEGSKA (reference sequence). The CDR3 extends over 15 amino acids. V was trimmed by 6 bases and J by 6 bases, leaving 21 bases between them.

This clonotype was seen repeatedly, ten times or more. The V gene is TRBV19, the J gene TRBJ2-3; D might be TRBD2 (5 bases). The CDR3 is made up of 17 amino acids. The germline gives CDR1 LNHDA, CDR2 SQIVND (reference sequence). The V gene lost 4 bases and the J gene lost 1 base, with 18 bases spanning the gap. This chain's CDR3 is CASSRASGIRRTDTQYF. The DNA of the CDR3 is TGTGCCAGTAGTAGGGCGTCGGGAATTAGGCGCACAGATACGCAGTATTTT.

This clonotype occurred many times. This chain joins TRBV10-3 and TRBJ2-5; 10 bases are shared with TRBD1. After removal of 2 bases from V and 4 bases from J, the junction contained 1 base not matched to a gene. Germline V gene lookup returns CDR1 ENHRY and CDR2 SYGVKD. The CDR3 sequence is 14 residues long. CDR3 nucleotides: TGTGCCATCAGTGAGAGGACAGGGGGAGAGACCCAGTACTTC. It is translated as CAISERTGGETQYF.

This clonotype has at least ten counts. The chain has TRBV7-8 and TRBJ1-4; tentatively, D is TRBD1 (5 bases). Trimming took 1 base from V and 4 from J, leaving 7 bases between them. CDR3 length equals 14 residues. Germline assignment: CDR1 SGHVS and CDR2 FQNEAQ. For the CDR3, the DNA is TGTGCCAGCAGCTTAGGGCAGGGTAATGAAAAACTGTTTTTT. It codes for CASSLGQGNEKLFF.

The chain combines TRBV2 with TRBJ2-5; 8 positions agree with TRBD2. The CDR3 has 14 amino acids. CDR1 and CDR2 (germline): SNHLY, FYNNEI. Trimming cost V 4 bases and J 2 bases; bases outside gene matches: 3. CDR3 DNA sequence: TGTGCCAGCAGTGGGCGGGGGGTACAAGAGACCCAGTACTTC. Amino acid sequence: CASSGRGVQETQYF.

This clonotype was seen at least ten times. This chain uses TRBV27 with TRBJ2-7; TRBD2 is a possible D gene (6 bases). CDR3 length equals 15 residues. Germline V gene sequence: CDR1 MNHEY, CDR2 SMNVEV (reference sequence). The V end lost 0 bases, the J end lost 1 base, and 10 bases lay between the germline ends. CDR3 sequence reads: CASSLSGGGSYEQYF. The CDR3 region has the DNA TGTGCCAGCAGTTTATCTGGGGGAGGTTCCTACGAGCAGTACTTC.

This clonotype was recorded many times. The rearrangement links TRBV4-1 to TRBJ2-1; D is perhaps TRBD1 or TRBD2 (6 bases each). V lost 3 bases to trimming and J lost 0 bases, with 9 bases between them. Looked up from germline, CDR1 is MGHRA and CDR2 is YSYEKL. The CDR3 sequence is 15 residues long. The CDR3 sequence is CASSHTGASYNEQFF. CDR3 bases: TGCGCCAGCAGCCACACGGGGGCCTCCTACAATGAGCAGTTCTTC.

This clonotype was found a few times. The rearrangement links TRBV28 to TRBJ2-1; D gene unclear. Trimming removed 3 bases from V and 4 bases from J, with 13 bases in between. Germline V gives CDR1 MDHEN, CDR2 SYDVKM. The CDR3 runs to 15 residues. This CDR3 reads CASSLVPAEYNEQFF. CDR3 DNA: TGTGCCAGCAGTTTGGTCCCGGCAGAATACAATGAGCAGTTCTTC.

V is TRBV11-2 and J is TRBJ2-7; D tentatively reads TRBD1 or TRBD2 (6 bases each). Germline-derived CDR1 and CDR2 are SGHAT and FQNNGV. The CDR3 runs to 14 residues. The CDR3 loop is CASSSEGGPYEQYV. The CDR3 bases are TGTGCCAGCAGCAGCGAGGGGGGCCCCTACGAACAGTACGTC.

This clonotype was recorded many times. The rearrangement uses TRBV6-2 or TRBV6-3 and TRBJ1-6; D gene unclear. This CDR3 has 13 residues. Trimming pared 7 bases from V and 10 bases from J, leaving 14 bases between. Germline V gene sequence: CDR1 MNHEY, CDR2 SVGEGT. The CDR3 is CASTGSSGSPLHF. CDR3 coding DNA: TGTGCCAGCACTGGCTCATCGGGGTCACCCCTCCACTTT.